Presented here are 32 T cell receptor beta chains from one specimen sequenced in a study of fetal regulatory T cell absence and autoimmunity. Repertoires were generated with immunoSEQ multiplex PCR, while TCRdb's copy carries only in-frame clones and drops some. The data contain around 100,000 clones, approximately 79% of them singletons. Sequenced sample: pancreas tissue. All receptors derive from a male donor with IPEX syndrome.

Note on this clone: In the same sample, other DNA sequences code for this CDR3. V is TRBV5-4 and J is TRBJ1-2; 7 nucleotides line up with TRBD1. Germline V lookup: CDR1 SGHNT, CDR2 YYREEE (reference sequence). V lost 2 bases, J lost 2 bases, and 3 bases stayed unmatched. This CDR3 has 14 amino acids. The CDR3 sequence is CASSFGTANYGYTF. CDR3 nucleotide sequence: TGTGCCAGCAGCTTCGGGACAGCCAACTATGGCTACACCTTC.

This chain uses TRBV6-6 with TRBJ1-3; weak D call: TRBD1 (5 bases). Trimming took 2 bases from V and 5 from J, leaving 13 bases between them. The CDR3 has 15 residues. Germline CDR1 MNHNY, CDR2 SVGAGI (reference sequence). The CDR3 loop is CASSYRDGERNTIYF. The CDR3, as DNA: TGTGCCAGCAGTTACCGGGACGGGGAAAGAAACACCATATATTTT.

The V call is TRBV27, the J call TRBJ1-5; D uncertain. The CDR3 is 13 amino acids. Germline V gene lookup returns CDR1 MNHEY and CDR2 SMNVEV (reference sequence). With 2 bases removed from V and 4 bases from J, the gap between germline ends came to 6 bases. CDR3 sequence reads: CASSLIENQPQHF. The CDR3 nucleotides are TGTGCCAGCAGTTTAATAGAGAATCAGCCCCAGCATTTT.

CDR3 amino acids: CSVDGGTGGEQYF. CDR3 sequence (DNA): TGCAGCGTTGACGGGGGGACAGGGGGCGAGCAGTACTTC. This sequence joins TRBV29-1 and TRBJ2-7; TRBD1 agrees at 11 bases. The CDR3 sequence is 13 residues long. V was pared by 3 bases and J by 6 bases, with 4 bases of the junction left unmatched. In germline, CDR1 is SQVTM, CDR2 ANQGSEA.

The chain combines TRBV29-1 with TRBJ1-2; D gene ambiguous. The V and J ends lost 4 bases and 0 bases respectively, with 15 bases between them. CDR1 is SQVTM, CDR2 ANQGSEA, per germline. The CDR3 is made up of 15 amino acids. CDR3 loop: CSVGSRVLSNYGYTF. The CDR3 nucleotides read TGCAGCGTTGGCAGCCGGGTCCTCTCTAACTATGGCTACACCTTC.

V usage is TRBV9 and J usage is TRBJ2-7; D ambiguous. With 3 bases removed from V and 6 bases from J, the gap between germline ends came to 13 bases. The length of the CDR3 is 13 residues. Per germline, CDR1 SGDLS and CDR2 YYNGEE. The CDR3 nucleotides read TGTGCCAGCAGCGCCCACGATGGAAGCGAGCAGTACTTC. Amino acid sequence: CASSAHDGSEQYF.

The CDR3 nucleotides are TGTGCCAGCAGCGTATTGGCGGCTAGCGGCTACAATGAGCAGTTCTTC. It codes for CASSVLAASGYNEQFF. The chain has TRBV9 and TRBJ2-1; 7 nucleotides agree with TRBD2. Germline-derived CDR1 and CDR2 are SGDLS and YYNGEE. The CDR3 spans 16 residues. Losses at the gene ends were 1 base for V and 3 bases for J; bases not matched to a gene: 7.

The chain uses TRBV6-5 and TRBJ1-4; no clear D. V was shortened by 2 bases and J by 8 bases, with 9 bases between the two germline ends. Germline V CDR1 and CDR2: MNHEY, SVGAGI. The CDR3 loop spans 13 amino acids. The CDR3 here is CASSYLEGEKLFF. The DNA of the CDR3 is TGTGCCAGCAGTTACCTCGAAGGGGAAAAACTGTTTTTT.

The V call is TRBV9, the J call TRBJ2-7, with D uncertain. CDR3 length: 16 amino acids. The germline gives CDR1 SGDLS, CDR2 YYNGEE. Trimming left V 3 bases short and J 2 bases short, with 18 bases between. The CDR3 loop is CASSAVTGYFAYEQYF. For the CDR3, the DNA is TGTGCCAGCAGCGCCGTCACCGGGTACTTTGCCTACGAGCAGTACTTC.

The chain employs TRBV10-2 and TRBJ2-7; 9 bases align to TRBD2. After removal of 6 bases from V and 6 bases from J, the junction contained 9 bases not matched to a gene. Germline V gives CDR1 WSHSY, CDR2 SAAADI. CDR3 length equals 14 residues. The CDR3 bases are TGCGCCAGCAGCCAACGACTAGCGGCCTCCGAGCAGTACTTC. Translating it yields CASSQRLAASEQYF.

This chain links TRBV6-5 with TRBJ2-1; tentatively, D is TRBD2 (5 bases). The CDR3 runs 15 residues. The germline CDR1 and CDR2 sequences are MNHEY and SVGAGI. Between the trimmed V and J ends, which lost 6 bases and 0 bases, there was a span of 12 bases. The CDR3 coding sequence is TGTGCCAGCAGCCCCTCGGGGAGCTCCTACAATGAGCAGTTCTTC. Translation: CASSPSGSSYNEQFF.

This clone was seen a single time. The chain joins TRBV4-1 to TRBJ1-2, with D tentatively TRBD1 (5 bases). The CDR3 is 15 residues long. Germline V gives CDR1 MGHRA, CDR2 YSYEKL. V was trimmed by 4 bases and J by 8 bases, leaving 20 bases between them. CDR3 residues: CASSLGTDILMGYTF. For the CDR3, the DNA is TGCGCCAGCAGCCTCGGGACCGACATTTTAATGGGCTACACCTTC.

To note about this clone: The sample carries other DNA sequences with the same CDR3. The chain uses TRBV11-2 and TRBJ2-3; D possibly corresponds to TRBD2 (6 bases). The CDR3 is 14 amino acids. V lost 3 bases and J 0 bases, leaving 7 bases between the germline ends. Germline CDR1 reads SGHAT; CDR2 reads FQNNGV. CDR3 region: CASSLGTSTDTQYF. The CDR3 DNA follows: TGTGCCAGCAGCTTGGGGACTAGCACAGATACGCAGTATTTT.

This chain links TRBV4-2 with TRBJ1-2; TRBD1 matches 8 bases. The CDR3 sequence is 14 residues long. The V gene's germline CDR1 is LGHNA and CDR2 YNFKEQ. Trimming removed 0 bases from V and 7 bases from J; junction bases left unmatched: 4. The CDR3 region is CASSQDEGQVGYTF. CDR3 bases: TGTGCCAGCAGCCAAGACGAGGGACAGGTTGGCTACACCTTC.

This chain links TRBV27 with TRBJ2-7; D might be TRBD2 (5 bases). CDR1 is MNHEY, CDR2 SMNVEV, per germline (reference sequence). V was trimmed by 4 bases and J by 3 bases, leaving 13 bases between them. The CDR3 contains 14 residues. CDR3 amino acids: CASSWSPRVYEQYF. The CDR3 nucleotides are TGTGCCAGCAGTTGGTCCCCGAGGGTCTACGAGCAGTACTTC.

This clone was observed a handful of times. The gene calls are TRBV6-5 and TRBJ2-6, with D hard to call. CDR3 size: 15 residues. V was trimmed by 2 bases and J by 4 bases, leaving 9 bases between them. Germline V gives CDR1 MNHEY, CDR2 SVGAGI. In DNA form, the CDR3 reads TGTGCCAGCAGTTACGGGGTGTCCGGGGCCAACGTCCTGACTTTC. It yields the protein CASSYGVSGANVLTF.

This clone was observed a few times. The rearrangement uses TRBV5-1 and TRBJ1-1, with a weak D call TRBD1 (6 bases). Deletions cut 4 bases from V and 3 bases from J, with 16 bases between. The CDR3 has 15 residues. Germline V gives CDR1 SGHRS, CDR2 YFSETQ. The CDR3 spells CASSLQGVGDTEAFF. The CDR3, as DNA: TGCGCCAGCAGCCTACAGGGCGTCGGTGACACTGAAGCTTTCTTT.

Of note for this clone: Other nucleotide sequences in the sample specify the same CDR3. The rearrangement joins TRBV5-1 to TRBJ2-3; 8 bases fit TRBD1. The V and J ends lost 0 bases and 3 bases, in that order; junction bases with no gene match: 0. From germline, CDR1 is SGHRS and CDR2 YFSETQ. This CDR3 has 14 residues. DNA for the CDR3: TGCGCCAGCAGCTTGGACAGGGGGACAGATACGCAGTATTTT. Amino acids: CASSLDRGTDTQYF.

The chain has TRBV2 and TRBJ1-1; no clear D. Trimming removed 3 bases at V and 2 bases at J, with 4 bases between. Looked up from germline, CDR1 is SNHLY and CDR2 is FYNNEI. The length of the CDR3 is 12 residues. This chain's CDR3 is CASSERNTEAFF. The DNA of the CDR3 is TGTGCCAGCAGTGAGAGAAACACTGAAGCTTTCTTT.

The rearrangement links TRBV30 to TRBJ1-2, with D perhaps TRBD1 (5 bases). Germline V lookup: CDR1 GTSNPN, CDR2 SVGIG (reference sequence). Between the trimmed V and J ends, which lost 0 bases and 2 bases, there was a span of 7 bases. The CDR3 is made up of 13 amino acids. CDR3 loop: CAWSVAGNYGYTF. CDR3 DNA: TGTGCCTGGAGTGTAGCAGGGAACTATGGCTACACCTTC.

This clone occurred a few times. V is TRBV5-6 and J is TRBJ2-7; D remains ambiguous. The germline V gene encodes CDR1 SGHDT and CDR2 YYEEEE. The CDR3 is 12 residues long. Trimming removed 3 bases from V and 2 bases from J, with 6 bases in between. The CDR3 loop is CASSYAPYEQYF. For the CDR3, the DNA is TGTGCCAGCAGCTATGCGCCCTACGAGCAGTACTTC.

This rearrangement joins TRBV6-5 to TRBJ2-3; no clear D gene. Germline V CDR1 and CDR2: MNHEY, SVGAGI. Trimming shortened V by 10 bases and J by 2 bases, and 19 bases separated the two germline ends. The CDR3 sequence is 15 residues long. Here the CDR3 reads CATTLQGPHTDTQYF. CDR3 nucleotide sequence: TGTGCCACCACCTTACAAGGCCCCCACACAGATACGCAGTATTTT.

V is TRBV7-9 and J is TRBJ1-4; 8 nucleotides agree with TRBD1. This CDR3 region has 13 residues. The V and J ends lost 5 bases and 7 bases, in that order; junction bases with no gene match: 3. Germline CDR1 reads SEHNR; CDR2 reads FQNEAQ (reference sequence). The DNA for the CDR3 is TGTGCCAGCAGCGACAGGGGAGGTGAAAAACTGTTTTTT. It yields the protein CASSDRGGEKLFF.

V and J are TRBV28 and TRBJ1-5, with unresolved D. Trimming left V 1 base short and J 1 base short, with 5 bases between. This CDR3 is built from 14 residues. Germline assignment: CDR1 MDHEN and CDR2 SYDVKM. The CDR3 DNA reads TGTGCCAGCAGTTTATACAGCAGCAATCAGCCCCAGCATTTT. Translation gives CASSLYSSNQPQHF.

The chain carries TRBV20-1 and TRBJ2-1; D unresolved. The CDR3 is 11 residues long. CDR1 and CDR2 (germline): DFQATT, SNEGSKA (reference sequence). V gave up 6 bases and J gave up 4 bases, with 7 bases separating them. The CDR3 here is CSARRYNEQFF. The DNA of the CDR3 is TGCAGTGCCCGTCGGTACAATGAGCAGTTCTTC.

V usage is TRBV6-6 and J usage is TRBJ2-7; TRBD1 agrees at 11 bases. Germline CDR1 MNHNY, CDR2 SVGAGI (reference sequence). The junction had 9 bases not matched to a gene; V was cut back by 4 bases and J by 4 bases. This CDR3 is built from 16 residues. CDR3 amino acids: CASSSYQDRGRYEQYF. DNA for the CDR3: TGTGCCAGCAGTTCCTACCAGGACAGGGGGCGTTACGAGCAGTACTTC.

V usage is TRBV6-1 and J usage is TRBJ2-3, with D uncertain. The V gene lost 8 bases and the J gene lost 2 bases, with 5 bases spanning the gap. CDR1 and CDR2 from the germline V gene are MNHNS and SASEGT. The CDR3 loop spans 11 amino acids. CDR3 in DNA: TGTGCCAGCCGCTACACAGATACGCAGTATTTT. The encoded protein is CASRYTDTQYF.

This clone appeared a few times. The V and J genes are TRBV7-6 and TRBJ2-2; D gene ambiguous. From germline, CDR1 is SGHVS and CDR2 FNYEAQ. The V end lost 1 base, the J end lost 6 bases, and 6 bases lay between the germline ends. The CDR3 consists of 13 residues. The CDR3 bases are TGTGCCAGCAGCTTAGACCGGGCCGGGGAGCTGTTTTTT. Residues: CASSLDRAGELFF. The full variable domain, its missing parts supplied by reference TRBV7-6 and TRBJ2-2, is GAGVSQSPRYKVTKRGQDVALRCDPISGHVSLYWYRQALGQGPEFLTYFNYEAQQDKSGLPNDRFSAERPEGSISTLTIQRTEQRDSAMYRCASSLDRAGELFFGEGSRLTVL.

V usage is TRBV29-1 and J usage is TRBJ2-3; 11 bases agree with TRBD2. CDR1 SQVTM and CDR2 ANQGSEA come from the germline V gene. V lost 3 bases, J lost 5 bases, and 7 bases stayed unmatched. This CDR3 contains 15 residues. The chain's CDR3 is CSVEISGGAGDTQYF. The DNA of the CDR3 is TGCAGCGTTGAGATTAGCGGGGGGGCCGGAGATACGCAGTATTTT.

The chain links TRBV12-5 to TRBJ1-2; tentatively, D is TRBD1 (6 bases). The germline V gene has CDR1 LGHNT and CDR2 FRNRAP. The V end lost 7 bases, the J end lost 4 bases, and 10 bases lay between the germline ends. The CDR3 has 12 amino acids. The chain's CDR3 is CASATGTYGYTF. The CDR3 DNA sequence: TGTGCTAGTGCAACAGGGACCTATGGCTACACCTTC.

This sequence joins TRBV18 and TRBJ2-7; 7 nucleotides line up with TRBD1. Germline V gene lookup returns CDR1 KGHSH and CDR2 LQKENI. The trim removed 2 bases at V and 3 bases at J, leaving 4 bases unmatched. The CDR3 spans 14 residues. CDR3 nucleotides: TGTGCCAGCTCACCAGACAGGGCACACTACGAGCAGTACTTC. As protein: CASSPDRAHYEQYF.

This clone was detected once. The rearrangement uses TRBV30 and TRBJ2-7; 7 bases map to TRBD1. This CDR3 is built from 14 residues. The V gene's germline CDR1 is GTSNPN and CDR2 SVGIG (reference sequence). The ends lost 3 bases at V and 2 bases at J; junction bases unmatched: 7. The CDR3 protein is CAWSTGAPTYEQYF. Written as DNA, the CDR3 is TGTGCCTGGAGCACAGGGGCCCCTACCTACGAGCAGTACTTC.